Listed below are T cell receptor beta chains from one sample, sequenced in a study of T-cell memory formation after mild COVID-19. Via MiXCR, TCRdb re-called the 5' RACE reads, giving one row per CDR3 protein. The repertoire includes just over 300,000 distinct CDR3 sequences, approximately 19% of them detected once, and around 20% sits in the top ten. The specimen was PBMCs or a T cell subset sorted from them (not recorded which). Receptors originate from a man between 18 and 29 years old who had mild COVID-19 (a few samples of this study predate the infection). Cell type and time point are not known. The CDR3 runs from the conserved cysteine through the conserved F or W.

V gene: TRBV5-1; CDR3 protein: CASSLVRGYGYTF
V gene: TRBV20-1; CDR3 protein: CSATGRGAGANVLTF
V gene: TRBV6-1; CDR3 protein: CASRGYNRVTEAFF
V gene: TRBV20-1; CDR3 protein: CSARGVGRGENTEAFF
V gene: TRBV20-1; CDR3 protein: CSAAQPQGDGYTF
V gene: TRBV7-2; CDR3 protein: CASSPRAGDTIYF
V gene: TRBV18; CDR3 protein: CASSPADRAQYF
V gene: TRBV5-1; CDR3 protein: CASRLAGNYNTGELFF
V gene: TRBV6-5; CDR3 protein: CASSYSSSLYGYTF
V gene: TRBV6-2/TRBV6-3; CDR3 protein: CASSYGSQPQHF
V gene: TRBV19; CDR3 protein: CASSTDITGANVLTF
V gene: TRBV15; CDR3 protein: CATSRGDGNGEELFF
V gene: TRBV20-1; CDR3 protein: CSAMPGTGIGYTF
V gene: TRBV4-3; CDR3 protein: CASSQVGGGPGELFF
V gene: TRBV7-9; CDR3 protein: CASSFPRTDYEQYF
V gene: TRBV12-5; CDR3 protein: CASGWEGPASEQFF
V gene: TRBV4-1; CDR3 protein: CASSHPGDTEAFF
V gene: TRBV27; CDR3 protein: CASRSAGQEGYTF
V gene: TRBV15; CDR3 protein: CATSRAGSNQPQHF
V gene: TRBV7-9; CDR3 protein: CASRLDSYNEQFF